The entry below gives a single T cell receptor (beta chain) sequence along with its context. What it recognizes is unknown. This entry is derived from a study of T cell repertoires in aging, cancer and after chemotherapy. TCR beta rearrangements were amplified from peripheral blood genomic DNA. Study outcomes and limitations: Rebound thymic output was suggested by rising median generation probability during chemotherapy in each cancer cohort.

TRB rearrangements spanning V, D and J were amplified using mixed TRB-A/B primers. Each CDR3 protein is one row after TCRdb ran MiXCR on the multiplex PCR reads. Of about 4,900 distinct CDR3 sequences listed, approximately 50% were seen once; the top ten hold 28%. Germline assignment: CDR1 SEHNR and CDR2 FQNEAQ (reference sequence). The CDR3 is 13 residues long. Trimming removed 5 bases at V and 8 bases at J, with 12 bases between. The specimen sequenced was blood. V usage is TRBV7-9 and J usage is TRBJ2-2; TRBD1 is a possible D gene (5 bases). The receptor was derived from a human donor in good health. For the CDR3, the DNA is TGTGCCAGCAGCCTAGGGGCGCCGGGGGAGCTGTTTTTT. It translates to CASSLGAPGELFF.